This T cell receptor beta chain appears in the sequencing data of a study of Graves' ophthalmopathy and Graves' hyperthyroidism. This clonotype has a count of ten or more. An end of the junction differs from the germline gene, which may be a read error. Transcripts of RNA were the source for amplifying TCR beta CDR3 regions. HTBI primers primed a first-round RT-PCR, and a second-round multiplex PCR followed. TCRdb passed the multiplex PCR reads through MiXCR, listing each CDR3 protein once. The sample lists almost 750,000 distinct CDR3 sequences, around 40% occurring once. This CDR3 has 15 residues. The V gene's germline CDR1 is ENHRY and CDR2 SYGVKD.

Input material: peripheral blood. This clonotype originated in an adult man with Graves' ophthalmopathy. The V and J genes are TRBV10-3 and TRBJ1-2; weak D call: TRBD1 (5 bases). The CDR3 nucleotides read TGTGCCAGCAGTTTACTCCCAGGAGGGGCGGATGGCTACACCTTC. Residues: CASSLLPGGADGYTF.